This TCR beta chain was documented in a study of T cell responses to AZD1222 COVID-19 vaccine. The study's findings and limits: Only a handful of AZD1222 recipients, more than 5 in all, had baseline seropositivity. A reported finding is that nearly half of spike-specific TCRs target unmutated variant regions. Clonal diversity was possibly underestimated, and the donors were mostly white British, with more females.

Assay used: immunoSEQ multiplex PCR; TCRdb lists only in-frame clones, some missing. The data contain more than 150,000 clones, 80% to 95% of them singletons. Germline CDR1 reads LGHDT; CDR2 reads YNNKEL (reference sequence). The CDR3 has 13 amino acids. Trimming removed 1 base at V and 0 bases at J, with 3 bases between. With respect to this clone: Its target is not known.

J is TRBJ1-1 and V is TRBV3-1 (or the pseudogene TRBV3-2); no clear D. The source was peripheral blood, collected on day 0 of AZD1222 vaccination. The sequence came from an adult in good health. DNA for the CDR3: TGTGCCAGCAGCCAAGTGGTGAACACTGAAGCTTTCTTT. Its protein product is CASSQVVNTEAFF.